A selection of T cell receptor beta chains follows, all from one sample in a study of Graves' ophthalmopathy and Graves' hyperthyroidism. TCRdb passed the multiplex PCR reads through MiXCR, listing each CDR3 protein once. The sample comprises approximately 700,000 distinct CDR3 sequences, under 50% of which are singletons, and 3% to 4% rests with the top ten. The sequencing input was peripheral blood. These receptor sequences come from an adult man with Graves' ophthalmopathy. Each CDR3 is given with its conserved first and last residue. A D gene is named only where the DNA matches it firmly. Size tells how often a clone was seen (once, few, many) or the class of an expanded clone, and some rows leave it out.

clone_size	d_call	v_call	j_call	cdr3_aa	cdr3_nt
many	-	TRBV9	TRBJ1-1	CASSGPSRTEAFF	TGTGCCAGCAGCGGCCCCTCCCGCACTGAAGCTTTCTTT
many	-	TRBV13	TRBJ2-7	CASSSRRTGEQYF	TGTGCCAGCAGCTCTAGACGGACGGGCGAGCAGTACTTC
-	-	TRBV5-1	TRBJ1-1	CASSAGTTSTEAFF	TGCGCCAGCAGCGCTGGGACAACTAGCACTGAAGCTTTCTTT
-	TRBD1	TRBV7-2	TRBJ1-4	CASSQNPWDRGFEKLFF	TGTGCCAGCAGCCAAAATCCCTGGGACAGGGGTTTTGAAAAACTGTTTTTT
-	-	TRBV19	TRBJ1-1	CASSKDGNTEAFF	TGTGCCAGTAGTAAGGACGGTAACACTGAAGCTTTCTTT
-	TRBD1	TRBV20-1	TRBJ1-1	CSARDPGQDMNTEAFF	TGCAGTGCTCGGGATCCGGGACAGGATATGAACACTGAAGCTTTCTTT
many	-	TRBV6-6	TRBJ1-5	CASSHGGGGRGNQPQHF	TGTGCCAGCAGCCACGGTGGGGGGGGCAGAGGCAATCAGCCCCAGCATTTT
-	-	TRBV29-1	TRBJ1-1	CSVVSQAGGSEAFF	TGCAGCGTTGTTAGCCAAGCGGGAGGCTCTGAAGCTTTCTTT
many	TRBD2	TRBV12-3/TRBV12-4	TRBJ2-5	CASSLTSGKETQYF	TGTGCCAGCAGTTTGACTAGCGGGAAAGAGACCCAGTACTTC
many	-	TRBV7-9	TRBJ2-7	CASSLVLEPYEQYF	TGTGCCAGCAGCTTAGTTCTGGAACCCTACGAGCAGTACTTC
many	-	TRBV29-1	TRBJ1-2	CSVALTGSYGYTF	TGCAGCGTCGCATTAACAGGGAGCTATGGCTACACCTTC
-	TRBD2	TRBV7-9	TRBJ2-7	CASSTTGTSPTGEQYF	TGTGCCAGCAGCACGACCGGGACTAGCCCCACCGGGGAGCAGTACTTC
-	-	TRBV7-3	TRBJ2-2	CASSQRGTTNTGELFF	TGTGCCAGCAGCCAGAGGGGGACCACAAACACCGGGGAGCTGTTTTTT
-	-	TRBV13	TRBJ1-6	CASTLGVKDSPLHF	TGTGCCAGCACTTTAGGGGTAAAGGATTCACCCCTCCACTTT
few	-	TRBV15	TRBJ1-2	CATSRDPGLRGYTF	TGTGCCACCAGCAGAGATCCAGGGTTGAGGGGCTACACCTTC
many	TRBD1	TRBV7-3	TRBJ1-1	CASAPTGVGTEAFF	TGTGCCAGCGCCCCGACAGGGGTCGGCACTGAAGCTTTCTTT
many	-	TRBV19	TRBJ1-2	CASTGTEVYGYTF	TGTGCCAGTACGGGGACGGAGGTCTATGGCTACACCTTC
once	TRBD1	TRBV10-2	TRBJ1-5	CASRWDRPYFYSNQPQHF	TGCGCCAGCCGCTGGGACAGGCCTTACTTCTATAGCAATCAGCCCCAGCATTTT
many	-	TRBV2	TRBJ1-2	CASSEGTVGYGYTF	TGTGCCAGCAGTGAGGGGACCGTCGGCTATGGCTACACCTTC
many	TRBD1	TRBV10-3	TRBJ2-5	CAIRGQGQETQYF	TGTGCCATCAGGGGACAGGGCCAAGAGACCCAGTACTTC
-	-	TRBV29-1	TRBJ2-5	CSASTQYF	TGCAGCGCATCCACCCAGTACTTC
-	-	TRBV6-2/TRBV6-3	TRBJ1-1	CASSQGGRFTEAFF	TGTGCCAGCAGTCAGGGAGGACGGTTCACTGAAGCTTTCTTT
-	-	TRBV4-2	TRBJ2-5	CASSQDFAEETQYF	TGTGCCAGCAGCCAAGATTTTGCGGAAGAGACCCAGTACTTC
-	TRBD1	TRBV5-1	TRBJ2-5	CASSLSGTGGWETQYF	TGCGCCAGCAGCTTGTCCGGGACAGGCGGGTGGGAGACCCAGTACTTC
many	-	TRBV20-1	TRBJ1-1	CSARDQRGGNTEAFF	TGCAGTGCTAGAGATCAGAGGGGAGGGAACACTGAAGCTTTCTTT
many	TRBD2	TRBV12-3/TRBV12-4	TRBJ2-7	CASSPGTSGPYEQYF	TGTGCCAGCAGCCCCGGGACTAGCGGCCCCTACGAGCAGTACTTC
many	-	TRBV9	TRBJ2-5	CASSPGASERETQYF	TGTGCCAGCAGCCCAGGCGCTAGCGAACGAGAGACCCAGTACTTC
once	-	TRBV7-9	TRBJ2-7	CASSLFVLPSYEQYF	TGTGCCAGCAGCTTATTTGTCCTACCCTCCTACGAGCAGTACTTC
-	TRBD1	TRBV27	TRBJ1-1	CASSPGTGVAEAFF	TGTGCCAGCAGTCCCGGGACAGGGGTGGCTGAAGCTTTCTTT
many	-	TRBV7-8	TRBJ1-6	CASSPPFKSYNSPLHF	TGTGCCAGCAGCCCCCCTTTTAAGTCCTATAATTCACCCCTCCACTTT
-	-	TRBV6-4	TRBJ1-5	CASLGGSQPQHF	TGTGCCAGCTTGGGGGGGAGTCAGCCCCAGCATTTT
-	-	TRBV12-3/TRBV12-4	TRBJ1-1	CASSLQTGTEAFF	TGTGCCAGCAGCCTACAAACCGGCACTGAAGCTTTCTTT
many	-	TRBV9	TRBJ2-7	CASSVGPTYEQYF	TGTGCCAGCAGCGTCGGTCCAACCTACGAGCAGTACTTC
few	-	TRBV12-3/TRBV12-4	TRBJ2-7	CASSSAIHSYEQYF	TGTGCCAGCAGCTCCGCCATACACTCCTACGAGCAGTACTTC
many	TRBD2	TRBV7-3	TRBJ2-5	CASSLSSGSQETQYF	TGTGCCAGCAGCTTAAGTAGCGGGAGCCAAGAGACCCAGTACTTC
few	-	TRBV2	TRBJ1-5	CASSYYRAPYNQPQHF	TGTGCCAGCAGTTACTACAGGGCACCCTACAATCAGCCCCAGCATTTT
many	-	TRBV15	TRBJ1-2	CATSRTGGGYGYTF	TGTGCCACCAGCAGGACCGGGGGCGGCTATGGCTACACCTTC
-	-	TRBV7-2	TRBJ1-1	CASSRRVSNTEAFF	TGTGCCAGCAGCCGCAGGGTGTCGAACACTGAAGCTTTCTTT
-	-	TRBV2	TRBJ2-7	CASRSEYEQYF	TGTGCCAGCAGGAGTGAGTACGAGCAGTACTTC
-	TRBD1	TRBV25-1	TRBJ1-2	CASTRGQGLNYGYTF	TGTGCCAGCACCCGGGGACAGGGACTTAACTATGGCTACACCTTC
-	-	TRBV2	TRBJ1-3	CASSYRPGTGDTIYF	TGTGCCAGCAGTTACCGGCCCGGGACCGGCGACACCATATATTTT
once	-	TRBV29-1	TRBJ2-5	CSVEPSGETQYF	TGCAGCGTCGAACCGAGCGGAGAGACCCAGTACTTC
few	-	TRBV20-1	TRBJ2-7	CSARAPRDLYEQYF	TGCAGTGCTAGAGCCCCCCGAGACCTTTACGAGCAGTACTTC
-	TRBD1	TRBV24-1	TRBJ1-2	CAPLTGGGDYGYTF	TGTGCCCCACTGACAGGGGGCGGTGACTATGGCTACACCTTC
few	TRBD1	TRBV9	TRBJ2-2	CASSARQGAGELFF	TGTGCCAGCAGCGCCCGACAGGGGGCCGGGGAGCTGTTTTTT